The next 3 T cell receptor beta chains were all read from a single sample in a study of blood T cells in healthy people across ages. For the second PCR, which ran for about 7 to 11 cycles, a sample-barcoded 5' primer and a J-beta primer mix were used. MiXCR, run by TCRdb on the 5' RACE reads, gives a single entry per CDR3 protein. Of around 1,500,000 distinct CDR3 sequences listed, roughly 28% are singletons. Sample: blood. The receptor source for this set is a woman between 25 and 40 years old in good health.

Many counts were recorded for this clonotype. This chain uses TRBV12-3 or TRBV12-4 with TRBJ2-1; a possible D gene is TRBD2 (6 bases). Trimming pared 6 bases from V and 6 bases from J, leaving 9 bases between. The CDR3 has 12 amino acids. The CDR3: CASSPTSNEQFF. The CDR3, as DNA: TGTGCCAGCAGCCCGACTAGCAATGAGCAGTTCTTC.

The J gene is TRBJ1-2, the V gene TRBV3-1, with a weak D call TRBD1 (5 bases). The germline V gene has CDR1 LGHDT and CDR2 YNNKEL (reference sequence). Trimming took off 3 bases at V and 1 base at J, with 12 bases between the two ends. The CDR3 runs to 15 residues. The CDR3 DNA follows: TGTGCCAGCAGCCATCAGGGAGGCCTTAACTATGGCTACACCTTC. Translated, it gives CASSHQGGLNYGYTF. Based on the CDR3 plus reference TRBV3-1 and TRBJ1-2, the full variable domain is DTAVSQTPKYLVTQMGNDKSIKCEQNLGHDTMYWYKQDSKKFLKIMFSYNNKELIINETVPNRFSPKSPDKAHLNLHINSLELGDSAVYFCASSHQGGLNYGYTFGSGTRLTVV.

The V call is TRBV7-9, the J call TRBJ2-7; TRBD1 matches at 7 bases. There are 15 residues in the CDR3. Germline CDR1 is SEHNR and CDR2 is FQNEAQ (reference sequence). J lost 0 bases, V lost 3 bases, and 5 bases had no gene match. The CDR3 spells CASSLKDRISYEQYF. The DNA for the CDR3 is TGTGCCAGCAGCTTGAAGGACAGGATCTCCTACGAGCAGTACTTC.